In its sample, the clone carrying this TCR beta chain was seen a few times. The antigen is not known. A process of 5'RACE template switching, which added a universal primer site and UMIs, was used to make TCR cDNA. MiXCR, run by TCRdb on the 5' RACE reads, gives a single entry per CDR3 protein. The table has some 550,000 distinct CDR3 sequences, about a fifth seen once. The entry originates in a study of T cells after yellow fever vaccination. About the study: Low-cell-number fractions were prepared with SMART-Seq v4 Ultra Low Input. Study findings and constraints: Repertoires obtained by FACS sorting could include abundant clonotypes that entered as contaminants from the bulk population. Clonotypes shared by both compartments, CD4 and CD8, made up a small share.

The sample in question was PBMCs, obtained 15 days after the yellow fever booster vaccination. The sequence was obtained from a man aged 25-45 years who received the YFV17D yellow fever vaccine.

CDR3 sequence reads: CATGGLANTGELFF. The CDR3 region has the DNA TGTGCCACAGGGGGACTAGCGAACACCGGGGAGCTGTTTTTT. The rearrangement joins TRBV6-1 to TRBJ2-2; D might be TRBD2 (8 bases). This CDR3 region has 14 residues. The V end was cut by 10 bases, the J end by 0 bases, with 12 bases between. Germline CDR1 MNHNS, CDR2 SASEGT.